This TCR beta chain was identified in a study of blood T cell repertoires in COVID-19. Study at large: There were acute and convalescent COVID-19 samples, and they came from the United States, Italy and Spain. Sources were T cells, B-cell-depleted T cells, or PBMCs; the material itself was cDNA or gDNA.

In the study's own analysis: Estimation of nucleated cell counts relied on the amplification of reference gene primers. The table came from immunoSEQ multiplex PCR; TCRdb's copy has only in-frame clones and leaves some out. The V and J calls and the clone size are those of that table, but D and trimming were determined from the DNA. The table shows tens of thousands of clones, with about nine tenths occurring only once. With 5 bases removed from V and 2 bases from J, the gap between germline ends came to 10 bases. The CDR3 is made up of 13 amino acids. Sequenced material: peripheral blood. This receptor was obtained from a human donor with acute or convalescent COVID-19. The donor label of this sample is uncertain. The chain couples TRBV12-3 or TRBV12-4 to TRBJ2-7, with TRBD2 as a possible D gene (6 bases). This CDR3 reads CASSPRETYEQYF. In nucleotides, the CDR3 is TGTGCCAGCAGTCCACGGGAGACCTACGAGCAGTACTTC.